This T cell receptor beta chain was sequenced during a study of control samples from healthy donors and cancer patients. Profiling relied on immunoSEQ multiplex PCR, and the TCRdb table lists in-frame clones only, not all of them. The profile shows under 65,000 clones, more than 85% of them singletons. Germline CDR1 SGHTA, CDR2 FQGNSA. V gave up 7 bases and J gave up 1 base; unmatched junction bases: 5. The CDR3 runs to 14 residues. J is TRBJ1-1 and V is TRBV7-2; 8 positions match TRBD1. The sample was PBMCs. The sequence derives from a young man with colorectal cancer. The CDR3 DNA sequence: TGTGCCAGCAAGCGGACAGGGCCGAACACTGAAGCTTTCTTT. The encoded protein is CASKRTGPNTEAFF.